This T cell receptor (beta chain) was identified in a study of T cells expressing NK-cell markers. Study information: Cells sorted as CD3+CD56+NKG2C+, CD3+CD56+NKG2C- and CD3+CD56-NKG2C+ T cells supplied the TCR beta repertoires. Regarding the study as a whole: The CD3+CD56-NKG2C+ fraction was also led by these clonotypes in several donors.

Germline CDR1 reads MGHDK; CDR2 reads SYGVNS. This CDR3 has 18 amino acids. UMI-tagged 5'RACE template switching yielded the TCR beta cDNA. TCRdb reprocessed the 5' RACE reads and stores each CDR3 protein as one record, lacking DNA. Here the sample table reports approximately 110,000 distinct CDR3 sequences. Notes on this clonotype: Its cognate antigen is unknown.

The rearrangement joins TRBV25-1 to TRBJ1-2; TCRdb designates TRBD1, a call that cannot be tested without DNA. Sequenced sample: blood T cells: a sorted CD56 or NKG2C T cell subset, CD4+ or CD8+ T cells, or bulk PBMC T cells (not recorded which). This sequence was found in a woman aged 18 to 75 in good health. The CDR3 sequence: CASSAGTGSLPGNYGYTF.